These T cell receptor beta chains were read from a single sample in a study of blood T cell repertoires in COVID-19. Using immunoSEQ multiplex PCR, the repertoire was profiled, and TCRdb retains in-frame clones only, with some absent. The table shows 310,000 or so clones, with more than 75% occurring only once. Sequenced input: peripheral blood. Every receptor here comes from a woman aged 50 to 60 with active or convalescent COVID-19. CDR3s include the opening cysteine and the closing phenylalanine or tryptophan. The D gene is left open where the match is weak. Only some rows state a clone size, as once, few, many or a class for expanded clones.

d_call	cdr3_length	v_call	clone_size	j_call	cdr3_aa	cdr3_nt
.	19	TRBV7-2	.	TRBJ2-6	CASSLESWAGYSGANVLTF	TGTGCCAGCAGCTTAGAGAGTTGGGCCGGCTACTCTGGGGCCAACGTCCTGACTTTC
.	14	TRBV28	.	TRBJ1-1	CASSSPGQLTEAFF	TGTGCCAGCAGTTCTCCGGGACAATTGACTGAAGCTTTCTTT
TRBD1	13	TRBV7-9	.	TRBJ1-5	CASSSSPTGTQHF	TGTGCCAGCAGCTCTTCCCCGACAGGGACCCAGCATTTT
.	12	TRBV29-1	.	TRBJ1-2	CSVAKSGYGYTF	TGCAGCGTTGCGAAATCAGGGTACGGCTACACCTTC
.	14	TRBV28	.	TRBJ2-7	CGTTGLSPNYEQYF	TGTGGTACTACAGGGTTAAGCCCGAACTACGAGCAGTACTTC
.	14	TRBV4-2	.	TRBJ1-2	CASSQGGRDYGYTF	TGTGCCAGCAGCCAAGGAGGGAGAGACTATGGCTACACCTTC
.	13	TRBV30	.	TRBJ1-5	CAWGRQANQPQHF	TGTGCCTGGGGCCGACAGGCCAATCAGCCCCAGCATTTT
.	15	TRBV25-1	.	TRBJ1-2	CASSEYNREGYGYTF	TGTGCCAGCAGTGAATACAACAGGGAAGGCTATGGCTACACCTTC
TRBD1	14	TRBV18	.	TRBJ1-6	CASSETGNNSPLHF	TGTGCCAGCTCAGAGACAGGGAATAATTCACCCCTCCACTTT
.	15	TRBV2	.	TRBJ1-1	CASSDSAAVATEAFF	TGTGCCAGCAGTGATTCGGCAGCGGTTGCCACTGAAGCTTTCTTT
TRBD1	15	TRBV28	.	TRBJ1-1	CASSLGGTGGTEAFF	TGTGCCAGCAGTTTGGGGGGGACAGGGGGCACTGAAGCTTTCTTT
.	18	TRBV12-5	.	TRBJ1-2	CASGLVLNPGHPGGGYTF	TGTGCTAGTGGTTTGGTACTAAACCCGGGACATCCTGGGGGTGGCTACACCTTC
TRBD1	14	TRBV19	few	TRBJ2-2	CASSIGQGTGELFF	TGTGCCAGTAGTATCGGACAGGGCACCGGGGAGCTGTTTTTT
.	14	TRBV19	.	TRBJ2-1	CASSMVAAYNEQFF	TGTGCCAGTAGTATGGTAGCGGCCTACAATGAGCAGTTCTTC
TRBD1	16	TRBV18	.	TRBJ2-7	CASSPTVGTGNYEQYF	TGTGCCAGCTCACCCACAGTCGGGACAGGGAACTACGAGCAGTACTTC
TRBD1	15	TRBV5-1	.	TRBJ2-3	CASSWKGAGTDTQYF	TGCGCCAGCAGCTGGAAGGGGGCAGGCACAGATACGCAGTATTTT
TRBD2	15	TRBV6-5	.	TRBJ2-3	CASSSGGAGTDTQYF	TGTGCCAGCAGTTCGGGAGGTGCTGGCACAGATACGCAGTATTTT
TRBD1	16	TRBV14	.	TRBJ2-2	CASSKAGTENTGELFF	TGTGCCAGCAGTAAAGCCGGGACAGAGAACACCGGGGAGCTGTTTTTT
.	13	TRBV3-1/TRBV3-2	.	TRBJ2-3	CASSQVSRDTQYF	TGTGCCAGCAGCCAAGTGTCTCGAGATACGCAGTATTTT
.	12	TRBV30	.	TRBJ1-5	CALKQSNQPQHF	TGTGCCTTAAAACAAAGCAATCAGCCCCAGCATTTT
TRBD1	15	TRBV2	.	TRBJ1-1	CASSDPGQVNTEAFF	TGTGCCAGCAGTGACCCTGGACAGGTGAACACTGAAGCTTTCTTT
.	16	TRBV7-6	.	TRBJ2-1	CASSLIWSSRLNEQFF	TGTGCCAGCAGCTTAATCTGGAGCAGCCGGCTCAATGAGCAGTTCTTC
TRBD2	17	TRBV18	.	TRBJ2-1	CASSPSLQRGTYNEQFF	TGTGCCAGCTCTCCCTCGCTACAGCGGGGGACCTACAATGAGCAGTTCTTC
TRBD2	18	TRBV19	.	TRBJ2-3	CASSSGTSGGPLPETQYF	TGTGCCAGTAGTTCCGGGACTAGCGGGGGTCCTCTCCCAGAGACGCAGTATTTT
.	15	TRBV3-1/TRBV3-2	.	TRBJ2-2	CASSQLLGATGELFF	TGTGCCAGCAGCCAACTACTGGGGGCAACCGGGGAGCTGTTTTTT
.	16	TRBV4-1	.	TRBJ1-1	CASSQDYRQGNTEAFF	TGCGCCAGCAGCCAAGATTATAGGCAGGGGAACACTGAAGCTTTCTTT
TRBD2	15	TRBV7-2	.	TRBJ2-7	CASSLGLAGAYEQYF	TGTGCCAGCAGCTTAGGCCTAGCGGGGGCATACGAGCAGTACTTC
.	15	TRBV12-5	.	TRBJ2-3	CASGLVLSGRDTQYF	TGTGCTAGTGGTTTGGTACTCTCAGGGCGAGATACGCAGTATTTT
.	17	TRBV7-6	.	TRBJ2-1	CASSSPGGVSSYNEQFF	TGTGCCAGCAGCTCCCCCGGCGGCGTAAGCTCCTACAATGAGCAGTTCTTC
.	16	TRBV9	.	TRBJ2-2	CASSVVGQPNTGELFF	TGTGCCAGCAGCGTAGTTGGACAGCCGAACACCGGGGAGCTGTTTTTT
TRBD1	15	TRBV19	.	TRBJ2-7	CATKQGQGFSYEQYF	TGTGCCACCAAACAGGGACAGGGGTTTTCCTACGAGCAGTACTTC
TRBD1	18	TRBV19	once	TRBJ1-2	CASRRPHQDRGRVGDYTF	TGTGCCAGTAGGAGGCCCCACCAAGACAGGGGGCGAGTCGGGGACTACACCTTC
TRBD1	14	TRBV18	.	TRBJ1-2	CASSLKQLTGEYTF	TGTGCCAGCTCACTAAAGCAATTAACAGGGGAGTACACCTTC
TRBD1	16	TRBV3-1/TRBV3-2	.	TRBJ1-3	CASSQGGQDSGNTIYF	TGTGCCAGCAGCCAAGGGGGACAGGACTCTGGAAACACCATATATTTT
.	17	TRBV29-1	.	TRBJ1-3	CSVEDPDLGGSGNTIYF	TGCAGCGTTGAAGATCCGGACCTGGGGGGGTCTGGAAACACCATATATTTT
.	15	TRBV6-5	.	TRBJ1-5	CASSYRQKANQPQHF	TGTGCCAGCAGTTACCGACAGAAGGCCAATCAGCCCCAGCATTTT
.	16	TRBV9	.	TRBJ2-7	CASSVGPTPEDYEQYF	TGTGCCAGCAGCGTAGGCCCTACACCGGAGGACTACGAGCAGTACTTC
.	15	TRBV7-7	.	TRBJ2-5	CASSLGREYQETQYF	TGTGCTAGCAGCTTAGGACGGGAGTACCAAGAGACCCAGTACTTC
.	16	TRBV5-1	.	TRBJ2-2	CASAPGGTSNTGELFF	TGCGCCAGCGCCCCTGGCGGGACCTCGAACACCGGGGAGCTGTTTTTT
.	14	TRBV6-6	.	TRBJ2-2	CASRKRQETGELFF	TGTGCCAGCAGGAAGAGACAGGAGACCGGGGAGCTGTTTTTT
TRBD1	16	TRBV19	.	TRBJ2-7	CASSIYGDSPYYEQYF	TGTGCCAGTAGTATTTACGGGGACAGCCCCTACTACGAGCAGTACTTC
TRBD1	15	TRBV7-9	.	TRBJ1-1	CASSLGQGPNTEAFF	TGTGCCAGCAGCTTAGGACAGGGGCCTAACACTGAAGCTTTCTTT
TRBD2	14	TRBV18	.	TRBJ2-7	CASSPSGDSYEQYF	TGTGCCAGCTCACCAAGCGGGGACTCCTACGAGCAGTACTTC
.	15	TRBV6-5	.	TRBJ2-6	CASSPRSSGANVLTF	TGTGCCAGCAGTCCGCGGAGCTCTGGGGCCAACGTCCTGACTTTC
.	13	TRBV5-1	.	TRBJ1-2	CASSPGQNYGYTF	TGCGCCAGCAGCCCCGGACAGAACTATGGCTACACCTTC
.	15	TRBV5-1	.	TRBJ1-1	CASSLAYRENTEAFF	TGCGCCAGCAGCTTGGCTTACAGGGAGAACACTGAAGCTTTCTTT